Following are 20 T cell receptor beta chains from one sample sequenced in a study of CD8 T cells in ankylosing spondylitis. Each CDR3 protein is one row after TCRdb ran MiXCR on the 5' RACE reads. This sample has about 64,000 distinct CDR3 sequences; roughly 6.1% occur once, and the top ten carry roughly 4.8%. The sequenced sample consisted of synovial fluid, either unsorted or a sorted T cell fraction (not recorded which). Receptors were obtained from a male donor with ankylosing spondylitis.

At least ten counts were recorded for this clonotype. This rearrangement joins TRBV9 to TRBJ2-2; D possibly corresponds to TRBD1 (6 bases). CDR1 is SGDLS and CDR2 is YYNGEE in the germline V gene. The CDR3 loop spans 15 amino acids. Trimming shortened V by 3 bases and J by 6 bases, and 15 bases separated the two germline ends. The CDR3 sequence is CASSADRSRAGELFF. For the CDR3, the DNA is TGTGCCAGCAGCGCAGACAGGTCTAGGGCCGGGGAGCTGTTTTTT.

In its sample, this clonotype was seen many times. The CDR3 DNA reads as TGTGCCAGCAGTTTATCCGAAGTCAAGCAGTACTTC. This codes for CASSLSEVKQYF. The chain has TRBV28 and TRBJ2-7, with D hard to call. Per germline, CDR1 MDHEN and CDR2 SYDVKM. The CDR3 totals 12 residues. Trimming left V 1 base short and J 8 bases short, with 9 bases between.

This clonotype showed up just a few times. V is TRBV5-1 and J is TRBJ2-1; tentatively, D is TRBD2 (7 bases). Germline CDR1 reads SGHRS; CDR2 reads YFSETQ. Deletions cut 4 bases from V and 9 bases from J, with 20 bases between. There are 15 residues in the CDR3. The CDR3 loop reads CASSPGGGAGSEQFF. The DNA for the CDR3 is TGCGCCAGCAGCCCGGGTGGGGGGGCAGGGAGTGAGCAGTTCTTC.

This clonotype was counted between two and nine times. The rearrangement links TRBV20-1 to TRBJ2-2; TRBD1 matches at 9 bases. Losses at the gene ends were 0 bases for V and 4 bases for J; bases not matched to a gene: 6. Per the germline V gene, CDR1 is DFQATT and CDR2 is SNEGSKA (reference sequence). The CDR3 loop spans 16 amino acids. In DNA, the CDR3 is TGCAGTGCTAGAGATTACAGGGGGCTCGGCACCGGGGAGCTGTTTTTT. Translation: CSARDYRGLGTGELFF.

A few counts support this clonotype. The gene calls are TRBV7-2 and TRBJ2-7, with D possibly matching TRBD2 (6 bases). Germline V gives CDR1 SGHTA, CDR2 FQGNSA. V was shortened by 5 bases and J by 0 bases, with 11 bases between the two germline ends. This CDR3 is built from 14 residues. The DNA for the CDR3 is TGTGCCAGCAGCCCGGGACTCAGCTCCTACGAGCAGTACTTC. It codes for CASSPGLSSYEQYF. The full variable domain, with the rest looked up from reference TRBV7-2 and TRBJ2-7, is GAGVSQSPSNKVTEKGKDVELRCDPISGHTALYWYRQSLGQGLEFLIYFQGNSAPDKSGLPSDRFSAERTGGSVSTLTIQRTQQEDSAVYLCASSPGLSSYEQYFGPGTRLTVT.

Many counts were recorded for this clonotype. The chain joins TRBV12-3 or TRBV12-4 to TRBJ1-6; D is possibly TRBD1 (6 bases). Deletions cut 6 bases from V and 6 bases from J, with 12 bases between. The length of the CDR3 is 14 residues. The CDR3 nucleotides read TGTGCCAGCAGCCAGGGGACATTTAATTCACCCCTCCACTTT. Amino acids: CASSQGTFNSPLHF.

The chain joins TRBV19 to TRBJ2-7, with 10 bases aligning to TRBD2. The trim removed 5 bases at V and 2 bases at J, leaving 3 bases unmatched. Germline CDR1 reads LNHDA; CDR2 reads SQIVND (reference sequence). The CDR3 length is 14 residues. The CDR3 nucleotides read TGTGCCAGTAGTCGAGGACTAGCGGCCTACGAGCAGTACTTC. Translated: CASSRGLAAYEQYF.

The gene calls are TRBV5-4 and TRBJ2-2; 7 nucleotides line up with TRBD2. CDR3 length: 16 residues. CDR1 SGHNT and CDR2 YYREEE come from the germline V gene (reference sequence). Trimming removed 0 bases from V and 1 base from J; junction bases left unmatched: 3. The CDR3 is CASSLALARNTGELFF. The CDR3 region has the DNA TGTGCCAGCAGCTTGGCACTAGCGAGGAACACCGGGGAGCTGTTTTTT.

This clonotype occurred many times. This sequence joins TRBV2 and TRBJ2-7; tentative D call: TRBD1 (6 bases). Germline V CDR1 and CDR2: SNHLY, FYNNEI. Trimming took off 9 bases at V and 2 bases at J, with 17 bases between the two ends. The CDR3 is 14 residues long. The CDR3 region is CARQTGTGTYEQYF. CDR3 DNA: TGTGCCAGGCAGACAGGAACCGGGACCTACGAGCAGTACTTC.

In its sample, this clonotype was seen a few times. The CDR3 DNA follows: TGCAGTGCTGCGGGACTAGCGGGGGACAATGAGCAGTTCTTC. It codes for CSAAGLAGDNEQFF. V usage is TRBV20-1 and J usage is TRBJ2-1; TRBD2 aligns across 14 bases. Per the germline V gene, CDR1 is DFQATT and CDR2 is SNEGSKA (reference sequence). J gave up 5 bases and V 5 bases, and 2 bases lay outside the gene matches. The CDR3 has 14 residues.

This clonotype was seen ten or more times. The J gene is TRBJ1-2, the V gene TRBV20-1; D unresolved. V was clipped by 2 bases and J by 3 bases, with 19 bases between them. Germline CDR1 is DFQATT and CDR2 is SNEGSKA (reference sequence). The CDR3 has 16 amino acids. In nucleotides, the CDR3 is TGCAGTGCTAGACCATCGGGTCCCCTCGGCTACTATGGCTACACCTTC. Residues: CSARPSGPLGYYGYTF.

This clonotype was observed many times. The chain recombines TRBV11-1 with TRBJ2-5, with TRBD2 matching over 15 bases. J lost 5 bases, V lost 4 bases, and 11 bases had no gene match. Germline assignment: CDR1 SGHAT and CDR2 FQDESV (reference sequence). The length of the CDR3 is 18 residues. The CDR3, as DNA: TGTGCCAGCAGCTCCCTTGACGGACTAGCGGGAGGGCCCGAGACCCAGTACTTC. This sequence encodes CASSSLDGLAGGPETQYF.

This clonotype was seen many times. The rearrangement joins TRBV18 to TRBJ2-3; D may be TRBD2 (6 bases). This CDR3 contains 17 residues. Trimming shortened V by 3 bases and J by 1 base, and 17 bases separated the two germline ends. Germline V gene data show CDR1 as KGHSH and CDR2 as LQKENI. The CDR3 DNA sequence: TGTGCCAGCTCACCGTTCGAGGGAGGTCTGGGCACAGATACGCAGTATTTT. It translates to CASSPFEGGLGTDTQYF.

The chain employs TRBV3-1 and TRBJ2-3; perhaps TRBD2 as D (6 bases). The CDR3 spans 14 residues. CDR1 and CDR2 from the germline V gene are LGHDT and YNNKEL (reference sequence). Trimming pared 4 bases from V and 4 bases from J, leaving 12 bases between. The CDR3 region is CASSRTTRADTQYF. Here the CDR3 DNA reads TGTGCCAGCAGCCGAACGACTAGAGCAGATACGCAGTATTTT.

This clonotype was seen a handful of times. CDR3 residues: CSAGRDPGRYSNQPQHF. The CDR3 bases are TGCAGTGCTGGCCGGGACCCGGGGAGGTATAGCAATCAGCCCCAGCATTTT. The chain links TRBV20-1 to TRBJ1-5, with D possibly being TRBD1 (5 bases). In germline, CDR1 is DFQATT, CDR2 SNEGSKA (reference sequence). The CDR3 spans 17 residues. The V end was cut by 5 bases, the J end by 0 bases, with 20 bases between.

This chain joins TRBV6-1 and TRBJ1-2; a weak D match, TRBD1 (5 bases). V dropped 7 bases and J dropped 6 bases, with 18 bases sitting between them. The CDR3 has 14 amino acids. Germline V gene data show CDR1 as MNHNS and CDR2 as SASEGT. The CDR3 nucleotides read TGTGCCAGCAACCCCCAGGGAGGAGGCGATGGCTACACCTTC. Protein: CASNPQGGGDGYTF.

This clonotype came up many times. The chain couples TRBV24-1 to TRBJ2-3, with 8 nucleotides matching TRBD2. This CDR3 region has 17 residues. V trimming: 3 bases; J trimming: 3 bases; junction bases outside the gene matches: 10. CDR1 is KGHDR, CDR2 SFDVKD, per germline. The CDR3 DNA follows: TGTGCCACCAGTGATCCCAGCCCCCGGGGGGGGACAGATACGCAGTATTTT. Its protein is CATSDPSPRGGTDTQYF.

This clonotype was seen repeatedly, ten times or more. V usage is TRBV18 and J usage is TRBJ2-7, with a tentative D call TRBD2 (6 bases). Trimming took 5 bases from V and 2 from J, leaving 16 bases between them. This CDR3 is built from 15 residues. The germline V gene encodes CDR1 KGHSH and CDR2 LQKENI. The CDR3 nucleotides are TGTGCCAGCTCAGAGTGGGGGGAGAACGCCTACGAGCAGTACTTC. Translation gives CASSEWGENAYEQYF.

V is TRBV28 and J is TRBJ2-7, with a possible D match to TRBD1 (6 bases). This CDR3 is 15 amino acids long. The germline V gene encodes CDR1 MDHEN and CDR2 SYDVKM. Trimming stripped 6 bases from V and 0 bases from J, with 15 bases between. The CDR3 sequence is CASRLQGVPSYEQYF. The DNA for the CDR3 is TGTGCCAGCAGACTACAGGGAGTTCCCTCCTACGAGCAGTACTTC.

This clonotype was observed at least ten times. The chain has TRBV12-3 or TRBV12-4 and TRBJ2-6; 9 bases match TRBD1. The CDR3 runs 18 residues. J gave up 2 bases and V 5 bases, and 10 bases lay outside the gene matches. The CDR3, as DNA: TGTGCCAGCAGTCTTTGGGACAGGGTCCTTACTGGGGCCAACGTCCTGACTTTC. The encoded protein is CASSLWDRVLTGANVLTF.